The rows below give T cell receptor beta chains drawn from one sample of a study of T cells after somatic rescue of genetic block. The method was immunoSEQ multiplex PCR; TCRdb's version includes in-frame clones alone and lacks a portion of them. The data contain 80,000 to 100,000 clones, approximately 90% of them seen just once; the ten biggest clones take up around 1.5%. The sample consisted of peripheral blood mononuclear cells (PBMCs). All receptors come from a woman aged 18-35 years. Both conserved end residues are part of each CDR3. A D gene is named only where the DNA matches it firmly. The listing skips clone size in some rows; elsewhere it reads once, few, many or a size class.

size	D	V	J	DNA	CDR3
.	.	TRBV27	TRBJ1-2	TGTGCCAGCAGTTTAGGGGCTTCGGAATATGGCTACACCTTC	CASSLGASEYGYTF
.	TRBD1	TRBV6-5	TRBJ2-5	TGTGCCAGCACCACAGGGGGAGAGACCCAGTACTTC	CASTTGGETQYF
once	.	TRBV7-2	TRBJ1-4	TGTGCCAGCAGCTCCTATTCTTTGGGTGAAAAACTGTTTTTT	CASSSYSLGEKLFF
.	.	TRBV6-1	TRBJ2-2	TGTGCCAGCAGACTACAGGGCGGGGAGCTGTTTTTT	CASRLQGGELFF
once	TRBD1	TRBV7-9	TRBJ1-4	TGTGCCAGCAGCCTGGGACAGGGGGACACTAATGAAAAACTGTTTTTT	CASSLGQGDTNEKLFF
.	.	TRBV9	TRBJ1-2	TGTGCCAGCAGTCCCGACAGTAACTATGGCTACACCTTC	CASSPDSNYGYTF
.	.	TRBV18	TRBJ2-5	TGTGCCAGCTCACGGCGCAGGGAGGAGACCCAGTACTTC	CASSRRREETQYF
.	TRBD1	TRBV27	TRBJ2-5	TGTGCCAGCAGTTCCCTGACAGGGCTCGGGGAGACCCAGTACTTC	CASSSLTGLGETQYF
.	TRBD2	TRBV28	TRBJ2-5	TGTGCCAGCAGTTCCGGGGTAGCGGGAGTGAGTGAGACCCAGTACTTC	CASSSGVAGVSETQYF
.	TRBD1	TRBV19	TRBJ1-2	TGTGCCAGTAGTACTCGGACAGGGAGATACTATGGCTACACCTTC	CASSTRTGRYYGYTF